This TCR beta chain was found in a study of blood T cell repertoires in COVID-19 (dated by TCRdb to the early 2020s). With regard to the full study: Collaborator samples came from the United States, Italy and Spain and covered acute and convalescent phases of COVID-19. The material from the prospective study consisted of cDNA or gDNA derived from T cells, B-cell-depleted T cells, or PBMCs. Deeply sampled blood TCRbeta repertoires from subjects exposed to, actively infected with, or recovered from COVID-19 were included in the dataset. The repertoires were released in a freely available public database intended as a resource for research on the immune response to SARS-CoV-2. Samples came from the ongoing ImmuneRACE study (first 160 participants) plus 1,254 subjects from 6 global collaborators. The sample metadata nearly always contained a de-identified subject ID, COVID-19 status, age in years and sex. Where HLA class I and class II types were available, the types were taken from metadata supplied by the sample provider, not from assay-based typing.

On this clone: No cognate antigen has been identified for it. No base quality information exists; no much larger clone differs at one position.

TCRbeta CDR3 regions were amplified from genomic DNA by means of the immunoSEQ Assay, a bias-controlled multiplex PCR. Per the authors' processing: The number of nucleated cells in each sample was estimated by amplification of reference gene primers within the assay. To quantify the absolute abundance of each unique TCRbeta CDR3 rearrangement, sequence reads were collapsed and filtered. For each sample, productive Simpson clonality was calculated as the square root of Simpson's diversity index over productive rearrangements. Not all clones reach the TCRdb copy of this immuneACCESS table, which keeps in-frame sequences only. Checked studies attribute under half of the gap to unresolved V genes and leave the rest unexplained. The DNA gave D and trimming, while V, J and clone size come from that table. Counted in this sample were 210,000 or so clones; 80% to 90% of them appeared once. 4.5% to 5.5% of the sample lies in the top ten.

Findings and caveats that apply to the study as a whole: How much clinical and demographic metadata was included differed by source and by participant, and the metadata was provided uncurated.

V loses 4 bases at its end and J loses 3 bases; junction bases beyond the gene matches: 6. Based on the germline V gene, the CDR1 and CDR2 sequences are KGHSH and LQKENI. The cysteine opens and the phenylalanine closes a CDR3 of 16 amino acids. The retained sequence is limited to the CDR3, 48 bases, with the frame set at the first base. The collaborating institutions used their own protocols to collect whole blood in K2EDTA tubes. For TCRbeta analysis, collaborators shipped samples in one of three forms: frozen whole blood, isolated PBMCs, or DNA extracted from either of those sample types. In this chain, TRBV18 is recombined with TRBJ2-2; TRBD2 fits 9 bases in the junction. The material sequenced was peripheral blood. This receptor was taken from a woman aged 65 to 85 with active or convalescent COVID-19. The CDR3 region reads CASSQPGLAYTGELFF. The DNA reads TGTGCCAGCTCACAACCGGGACTAGCTTACACCGGGGAGCTGTTTTTT.